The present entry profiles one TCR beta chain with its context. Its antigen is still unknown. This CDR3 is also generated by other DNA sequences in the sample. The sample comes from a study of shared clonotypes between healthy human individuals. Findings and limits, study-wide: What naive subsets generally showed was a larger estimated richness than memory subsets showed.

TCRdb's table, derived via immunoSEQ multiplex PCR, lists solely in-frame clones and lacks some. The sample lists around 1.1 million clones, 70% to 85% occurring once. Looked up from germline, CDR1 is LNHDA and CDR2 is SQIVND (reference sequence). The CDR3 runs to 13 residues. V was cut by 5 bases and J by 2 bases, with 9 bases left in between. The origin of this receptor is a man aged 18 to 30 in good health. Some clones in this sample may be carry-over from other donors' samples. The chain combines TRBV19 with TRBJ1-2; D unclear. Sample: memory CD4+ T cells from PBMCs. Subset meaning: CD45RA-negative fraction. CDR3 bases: TGTGCCAGTAGTCTAGGCAGAAACTATGGCTACACCTTC. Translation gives CASSLGRNYGYTF.